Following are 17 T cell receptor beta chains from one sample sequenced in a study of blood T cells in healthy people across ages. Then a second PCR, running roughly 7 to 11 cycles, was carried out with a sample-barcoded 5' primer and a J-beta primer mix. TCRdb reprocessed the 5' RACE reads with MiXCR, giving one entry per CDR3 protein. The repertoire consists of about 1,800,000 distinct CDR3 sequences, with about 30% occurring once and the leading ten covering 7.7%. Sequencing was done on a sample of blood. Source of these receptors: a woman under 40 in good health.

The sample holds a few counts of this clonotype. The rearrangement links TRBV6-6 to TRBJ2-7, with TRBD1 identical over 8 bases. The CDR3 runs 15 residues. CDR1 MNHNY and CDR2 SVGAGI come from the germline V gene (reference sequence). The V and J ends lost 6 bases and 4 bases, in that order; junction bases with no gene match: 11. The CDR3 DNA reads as TGTGCCAGCAGCGGGTTTCCGGGACAGGCTTACGAGCAGTACTTC. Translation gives CASSGFPGQAYEQYF.

The CDR3 nucleotides are TGCAGCGTCCGGGGAAATGAGCAGTTCTTC. Translation: CSVRGNEQFF. The V and J genes are TRBV29-1 and TRBJ2-1, with D maybe TRBD2 (5 bases). Germline V CDR1 and CDR2: SQVTM, ANQGSEA. V was shortened by 6 bases and J by 7 bases, with 7 bases between the two germline ends. The CDR3 contains 10 residues.

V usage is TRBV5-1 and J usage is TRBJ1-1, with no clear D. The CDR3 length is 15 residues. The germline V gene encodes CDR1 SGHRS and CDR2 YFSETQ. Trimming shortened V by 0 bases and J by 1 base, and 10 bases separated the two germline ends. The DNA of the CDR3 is TGCGCCAGCAGCTTGGCCCCAGCCCGGAACACTGAAGCTTTCTTT. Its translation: CASSLAPARNTEAFF.

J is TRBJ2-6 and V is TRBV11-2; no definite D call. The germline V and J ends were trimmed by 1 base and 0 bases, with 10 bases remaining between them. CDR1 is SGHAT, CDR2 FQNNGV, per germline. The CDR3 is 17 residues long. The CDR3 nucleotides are TGTGCCAGCAGCTTAGGTGTCCGGTACTCTGGGGCCAACGTCCTGACTTTC. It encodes CASSLGVRYSGANVLTF.

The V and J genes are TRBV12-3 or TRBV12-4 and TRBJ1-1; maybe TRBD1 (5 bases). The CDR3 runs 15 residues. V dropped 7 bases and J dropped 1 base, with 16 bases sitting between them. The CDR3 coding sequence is TGTGCCAGCAACCCACGCGGGGCCAAGAACACTGAAGCTTTCTTT. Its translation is CASNPRGAKNTEAFF.

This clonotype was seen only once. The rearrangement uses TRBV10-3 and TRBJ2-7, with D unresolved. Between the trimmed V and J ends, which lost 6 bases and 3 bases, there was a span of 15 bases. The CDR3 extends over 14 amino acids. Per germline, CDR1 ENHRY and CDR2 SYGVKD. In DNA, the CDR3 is TGTGCCATCAGGGATCGGAAGACGGGCTACGAGCAGTACTTC. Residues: CAIRDRKTGYEQYF.

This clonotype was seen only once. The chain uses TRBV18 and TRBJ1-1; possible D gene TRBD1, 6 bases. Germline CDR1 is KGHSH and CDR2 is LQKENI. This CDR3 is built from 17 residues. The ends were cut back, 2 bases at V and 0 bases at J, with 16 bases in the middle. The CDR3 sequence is CASSPAAGALMNTEAFF. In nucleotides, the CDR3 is TGTGCCAGCTCACCAGCGGCAGGGGCCCTGATGAACACTGAAGCTTTCTTT.

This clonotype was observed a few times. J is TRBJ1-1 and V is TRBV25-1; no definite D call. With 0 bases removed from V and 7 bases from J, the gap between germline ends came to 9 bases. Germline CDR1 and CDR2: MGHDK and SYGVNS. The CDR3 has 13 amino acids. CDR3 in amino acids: CASSEYEMGEAFF. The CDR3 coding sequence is TGTGCCAGCAGTGAATATGAGATGGGTGAAGCTTTCTTT.

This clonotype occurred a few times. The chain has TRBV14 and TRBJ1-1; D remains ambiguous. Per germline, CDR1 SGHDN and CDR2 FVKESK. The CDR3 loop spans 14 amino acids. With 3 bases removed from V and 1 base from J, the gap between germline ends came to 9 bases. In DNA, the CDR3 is TGTGCCAGCAGCCACCGGACCGGGAACACTGAAGCTTTCTTT. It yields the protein CASSHRTGNTEAFF.

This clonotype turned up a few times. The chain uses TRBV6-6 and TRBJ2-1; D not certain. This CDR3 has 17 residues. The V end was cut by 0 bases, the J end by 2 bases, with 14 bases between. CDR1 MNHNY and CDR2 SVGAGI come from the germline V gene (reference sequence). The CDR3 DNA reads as TGTGCCAGCAGTTACTCGGAGATAACGCCAACCTACAATGAGCAGTTCTTC. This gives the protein CASSYSEITPTYNEQFF.

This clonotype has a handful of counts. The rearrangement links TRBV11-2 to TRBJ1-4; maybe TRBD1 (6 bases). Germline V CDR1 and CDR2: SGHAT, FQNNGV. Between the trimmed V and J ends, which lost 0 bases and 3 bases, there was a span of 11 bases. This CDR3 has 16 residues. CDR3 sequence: CASSLDGGQPNEKLFF. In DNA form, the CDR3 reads TGTGCCAGCAGCTTAGATGGTGGACAGCCTAATGAAAAACTGTTTTTT. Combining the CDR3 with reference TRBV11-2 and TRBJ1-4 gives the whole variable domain EAGVAQSPRYKIIEKRQSVAFWCNPISGHATLYWYQQILGQGPKLLIQFQNNGVVDDSQLPKDRFSAERLKGVDSTLKIQPAKLEDSAVYLCASSLDGGQPNEKLFFGSGTQLSVL.

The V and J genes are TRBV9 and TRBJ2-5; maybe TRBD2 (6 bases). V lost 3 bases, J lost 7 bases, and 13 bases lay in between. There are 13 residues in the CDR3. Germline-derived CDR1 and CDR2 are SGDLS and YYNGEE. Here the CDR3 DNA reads TGTGCCAGCAGCGGGGGGGAACTGGGGACCCAGTACTTC. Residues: CASSGGELGTQYF.

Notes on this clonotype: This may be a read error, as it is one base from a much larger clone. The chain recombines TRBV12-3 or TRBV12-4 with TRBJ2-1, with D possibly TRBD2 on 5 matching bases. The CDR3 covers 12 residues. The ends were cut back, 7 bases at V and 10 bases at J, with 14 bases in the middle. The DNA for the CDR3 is TGTGCCAGCAAGCAGGACTCCTACGAGCAGTTCTTC. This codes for CASKQDSYEQFF.

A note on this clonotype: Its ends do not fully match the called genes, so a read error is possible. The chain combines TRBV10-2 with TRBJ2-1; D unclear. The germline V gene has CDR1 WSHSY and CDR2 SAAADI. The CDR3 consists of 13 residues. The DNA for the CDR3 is TGCGCCAGCAGTAAAAAGGGATACAATGAGCGGTTCTTC. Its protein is CASSKKGYNERFF.

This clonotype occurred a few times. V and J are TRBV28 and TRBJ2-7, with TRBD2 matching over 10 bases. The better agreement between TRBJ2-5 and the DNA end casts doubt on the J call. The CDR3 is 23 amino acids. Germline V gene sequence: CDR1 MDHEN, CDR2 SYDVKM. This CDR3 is CASSFLGPQSGASGGVRRETQYF. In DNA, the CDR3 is TGTGCCAGCAGTTTCCTAGGACCCCAGTCCGGGGCTAGCGGGGGAGTTCGGCGGGAGACCCAGTACTTC.

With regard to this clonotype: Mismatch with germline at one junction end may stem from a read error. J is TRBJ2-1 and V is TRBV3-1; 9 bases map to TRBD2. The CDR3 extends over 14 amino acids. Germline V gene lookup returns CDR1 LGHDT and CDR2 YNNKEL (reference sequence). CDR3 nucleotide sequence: TGTGCCAGCAGCCAGGCCGGGACTAGCAATCAGCAGTTCTTC. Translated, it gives CASSQAGTSNQQFF.

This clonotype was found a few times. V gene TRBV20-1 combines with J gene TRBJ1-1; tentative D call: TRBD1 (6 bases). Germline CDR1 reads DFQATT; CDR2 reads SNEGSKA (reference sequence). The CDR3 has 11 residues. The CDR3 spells CSTLSEQGAFF. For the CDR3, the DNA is TGCAGCACCCTAAGCGAACAGGGAGCTTTCTTT.